These 32 T cell receptor beta chains share one sample of origin, sequenced in a study of blood T cell repertoires in COVID-19. Libraries were prepared by immunoSEQ multiplex PCR; TCRdb keeps only in-frame clonotypes and omits some of them. The profile shows approximately 180,000 clones, approximately 85% of them singletons. Sequenced: peripheral blood. The receptor source for this set is a woman older than 75 with acute or convalescent COVID-19.

The rearrangement joins TRBV2 to TRBJ2-5; D is ambiguous. The CDR3 sequence is 13 residues long. V shed 4 bases and J shed 5 bases, with 11 bases lying between them. Germline V gene lookup returns CDR1 SNHLY and CDR2 FYNNEI. This CDR3 is CASSAHIRETQYF. CDR3 nucleotides: TGTGCCAGCAGTGCCCATATCCGGGAGACCCAGTACTTC.

The J gene is TRBJ2-1, the V gene TRBV7-2; 14 bases map to TRBD2. J was trimmed by 10 bases and V by 5 bases; bases with no gene match: 7. CDR3 size: 15 residues. The germline V gene encodes CDR1 SGHTA and CDR2 FQGNSA. The CDR3 is CASSPGLAGGGEQFF. In nucleotides, the CDR3 is TGTGCCAGCAGCCCTGGACTAGCGGGGGGCGGCGAGCAGTTCTTC. The full variable domain, completed using reference TRBV7-2 and TRBJ2-1, is GAGVSQSPSNKVTEKGKDVELRCDPISGHTALYWYRQSLGQGLEFLIYFQGNSAPDKSGLPSDRFSAERTGGSVSTLTIQRTQQEDSAVYLCASSPGLAGGGEQFFGPGTRLTVL.

The CDR3 DNA reads TGCAGCGTTAGACAGGGGGGGAAAGAGACCCAGTACTTC. Its protein is CSVRQGGKETQYF. The chain joins TRBV29-1 to TRBJ2-5; 9 bases match TRBD1. The CDR3 is 13 amino acids. From germline, CDR1 is SQVTM and CDR2 ANQGSEA. With V trimmed by 5 bases and J by 3 bases, 4 bases remained unmatched.

The chain is built from TRBV19 and TRBJ1-6; tentatively, D is TRBD1 (5 bases). CDR3 length equals 13 residues. Between the trimmed V and J ends, which lost 3 bases and 6 bases, there was a span of 6 bases. CDR1 and CDR2 (germline): LNHDA, SQIVND (reference sequence). The CDR3 sequence: CASSMTANSPLHF. The CDR3 DNA is TGTGCCAGTAGTATGACAGCTAATTCACCCCTCCACTTT.

This chain links TRBV7-2 with TRBJ2-7; tentatively, D is TRBD2 (5 bases). Germline V lookup: CDR1 SGHTA, CDR2 FQGNSA. The V end was cut by 6 bases, the J end by 6 bases, with 9 bases between. The CDR3 length is 11 residues. CDR3: CASRLAGEQYF. The CDR3 nucleotides are TGTGCCAGCAGACTCGCGGGCGAGCAGTACTTC.

The rearrangement uses TRBV24-1 and TRBJ1-5; TRBD1 agrees at 12 bases. V shed 4 bases, J shed 6 bases, and the junction held 6 bases outside the gene matches. The CDR3 extends over 16 amino acids. CDR1 is KGHDR, CDR2 SFDVKD, per germline. Here the CDR3 DNA reads TGTGCCACCAGTGAGGGGGGACAGGGGGCAAGTCAGCCCCAGCATTTT. This gives the protein CATSEGGQGASQPQHF.

The chain joins TRBV7-2 to TRBJ2-7; possible D gene TRBD1, 6 bases. The V gene's germline CDR1 is SGHTA and CDR2 FQGNSA. V was clipped by 4 bases and J by 4 bases, with 11 bases between them. The CDR3 consists of 13 residues. CDR3 sequence: CASSSLDRYEQYF. The DNA for the CDR3 is TGTGCCAGCAGCTCCCTGGACAGATACGAGCAGTACTTC.

V usage is TRBV2 and J usage is TRBJ1-1, with no clear D. The V gene lost 0 bases and the J gene lost 5 bases, with 10 bases spanning the gap. CDR3 length: 14 residues. From germline, CDR1 is SNHLY and CDR2 FYNNEI. The CDR3 coding sequence is TGTGCCAGCAGTGAAGCGGAGGGTAGGACTGAAGCTTTCTTT. Its protein product is CASSEAEGRTEAFF.

The gene calls are TRBV2 and TRBJ1-2; TRBD1 agrees at 8 bases. CDR1 SNHLY and CDR2 FYNNEI come from the germline V gene. This CDR3 spans 15 amino acids. V was pared by 6 bases and J by 0 bases, with 6 bases of the junction left unmatched. DNA for the CDR3: TGTGCCAGCAGGGTTGGACAGGGTGCTAACTATGGCTACACCTTC. Translating it yields CASRVGQGANYGYTF.

This rearrangement joins TRBV6-5 to TRBJ2-7; D is ambiguous. V was trimmed by 6 bases and J by 0 bases, leaving 9 bases between them. Germline values: CDR1 MNHEY, CDR2 SVGAGI. The CDR3 length is 13 residues. For the CDR3, the DNA is TGTGCCAGCAGAAAAGATAGCTCCTACGAGCAGTACTTC. Its protein is CASRKDSSYEQYF.

The chain couples TRBV4-1 to TRBJ2-1; D gene uncertain. Trimming removed 4 bases from V and 6 bases from J, with 13 bases in between. This CDR3 contains 14 residues. Germline lookup yields CDR1 MGHRA and CDR2 YSYEKL. CDR3 sequence (DNA): TGCGCCAGCAGCCCCCAGGCTTCTTCCAATGAGCAGTTCTTC. Translated, it gives CASSPQASSNEQFF.

This clone has only a few counts. The V and J genes are TRBV7-9 and TRBJ2-7, with D perhaps matching TRBD1 (5 bases). CDR3 length: 16 amino acids. V lost 1 base to trimming and J lost 3 bases, with 16 bases between them. From germline, CDR1 is SEHNR and CDR2 FQNEAQ (reference sequence). The CDR3 is CASSLEGAGGSYEQYF. The DNA for the CDR3 is TGTGCCAGCAGCTTAGAAGGGGCCGGCGGAAGCTACGAGCAGTACTTC.

V is TRBV12-3 or TRBV12-4 and J is TRBJ2-7; D not certain. V lost 4 bases and J lost 0, with 4 bases in between. CDR3 length: 12 amino acids. The CDR3: CASSSDSYEQYF. As DNA, the CDR3 is TGTGCCAGCAGTTCAGACTCCTACGAGCAGTACTTC.

This sequence joins TRBV4-2 and TRBJ1-3; the D is unclear. This CDR3 comprises 17 residues. Germline V CDR1 and CDR2: LGHNA, YNFKEQ. V gave up 0 bases and J gave up 0 bases, with 12 bases separating them. The CDR3 spells CASSQDPTRSSGNTIYF. The DNA of the CDR3 is TGTGCCAGCAGCCAAGATCCGACTCGCTCCTCTGGAAACACCATATATTTT.

V usage is TRBV7-8 and J usage is TRBJ1-3; maybe TRBD1 (5 bases). Trimming pared 2 bases from V and 1 base from J, leaving 9 bases between. CDR3 length equals 15 residues. From germline, CDR1 is SGHVS and CDR2 FQNEAQ. The DNA for the CDR3 is TGTGCCAGCAGCTTAAGAAGGGGATCTGGAAACACCATATATTTT. Protein: CASSLRRGSGNTIYF.

The J gene is TRBJ2-5, the V gene TRBV12-5; TRBD2 matches at 13 bases. Looked up from germline, CDR1 is LGHNT and CDR2 is FRNRAP. This CDR3 spans 15 amino acids. Trimming at V came to 5 bases and at J to 5 bases, leaving 5 bases not matched to a gene. The CDR3 loop is CASGLGTSGMETQYF. The CDR3 bases are TGTGCTAGTGGTCTCGGGACTAGCGGGATGGAGACCCAGTACTTC.

The J gene is TRBJ2-5, the V gene TRBV9; 8 nucleotides match TRBD1. CDR3 length equals 14 residues. The germline V gene has CDR1 SGDLS and CDR2 YYNGEE. V gave up 8 bases and J gave up 2 bases; unmatched junction bases: 8. CDR3: CASSLDRAQETQYF. The CDR3 DNA sequence: TGTGCCAGTTCCTTGGACAGGGCGCAAGAGACCCAGTACTTC.

This clone was observed a handful of times. The CDR3 protein is CATSDPGQGIYEQYF. CDR3 coding DNA: TGTGCCACCAGTGACCCGGGACAGGGAATTTACGAGCAGTACTTC. The V and J genes are TRBV24-1 and TRBJ2-7; the match to TRBD1 covers 9 bases. This CDR3 has 15 amino acids. Looked up from germline, CDR1 is KGHDR and CDR2 is SFDVKD. J gave up 4 bases and V 4 bases, and 7 bases lay outside the gene matches.

This clone was recorded a few times. This chain uses TRBV5-5 with TRBJ2-7; TRBD2 agrees at 9 bases. CDR3 length equals 15 residues. In germline, CDR1 is SGHKS, CDR2 YYEKEE (reference sequence). The trim removed 3 bases at V and 0 bases at J, leaving 4 bases unmatched. CDR3: CASSSTSGSSYEQYF. CDR3 DNA sequence: TGTGCCAGCAGCTCGACTAGCGGAAGCTCCTACGAGCAGTACTTC.

V usage is TRBV7-9 and J usage is TRBJ2-7; no firm D call. In germline, CDR1 is SEHNR, CDR2 FQNEAQ (reference sequence). V lost 5 bases and J 5 bases, leaving 7 bases between the germline ends. The CDR3 has 11 amino acids. CDR3 residues: CASSPQNEQYF. DNA for the CDR3: TGTGCCAGCAGCCCACAAAACGAGCAGTACTTC. The whole variable domain, remainder taken from reference TRBV7-9 and TRBJ2-7, is DTGVSQNPRHKITKRGQNVTFRCDPISEHNRLYWYRQTLGQGPEFLTYFQNEAQLEKSRLLSDRFSAERPKGSFSTLEIQRTEQGDSAMYLCASSPQNEQYFGPGTRLTVT.

The CDR3 is CSASIFGQREETQYF. Written as DNA, the CDR3 is TGCAGTGCCAGTATATTTGGACAGCGAGAAGAGACCCAGTACTTC. The chain combines TRBV20-1 with TRBJ2-5; perhaps TRBD1 as D (6 bases). The CDR3 spans 15 residues. V gave up 6 bases and J gave up 3 bases, with 20 bases separating them. CDR1 is DFQATT, CDR2 SNEGSKA, per germline (reference sequence).

CDR3 residues: CSARGSNTEAFF. CDR3 DNA sequence: TGCAGCGCTCGGGGGTCGAACACTGAAGCTTTCTTT. The V call is TRBV29-1, the J call TRBJ1-1; D is possibly TRBD1 (5 bases). The CDR3 contains 12 residues. Germline loops: CDR1 SQVTM, CDR2 ANQGSEA. Trimming took 7 bases from V and 1 from J, leaving 10 bases between them.

This rearrangement joins TRBV3-1 (or the pseudogene TRBV3-2) to TRBJ2-5; the match to TRBD2 covers 8 bases. The CDR3 has 16 residues. Germline CDR1 is LGHDT and CDR2 is YNNKEL (reference sequence). The V gene end was trimmed by 2 bases and the J gene end by 4 bases; junction bases not matched to a gene: 9. As DNA, the CDR3 is TGTGCCAGCAGCCAATCACGGGGGGGGCGGGCAGAGACCCAGTACTTC. Its protein is CASSQSRGGRAETQYF.

The DNA for the CDR3 is TGTGCCAGCAGCTGGACCGGGACACGGACCTACGAGCAGTACTTC. As protein: CASSWTGTRTYEQYF. The rearrangement links TRBV5-4 to TRBJ2-7, with D possibly TRBD1 on 6 matching bases. The germline V gene has CDR1 SGHNT and CDR2 YYREEE (reference sequence). Trimming cost V 3 bases and J 2 bases, with 15 bases left between them. The CDR3 loop spans 15 amino acids. The full variable domain, completed using reference TRBV5-4 and TRBJ2-7, is ETGVTQSPTHLIKTRGQQVTLRCSSQSGHNTVSWYQQALGQGPQFIFQYYREEENGRGNFPPRFSGLQFPNYSSELNVNALELDDSALYLCASSWTGTRTYEQYFGPGTRLTVT.

This sequence joins TRBV2 and TRBJ2-3; 11 nucleotides align to TRBD2. This CDR3 region has 15 residues. After removal of 7 bases from V and 4 bases from J, the junction contained 7 bases not matched to a gene. CDR1 and CDR2 from the germline V gene are SNHLY and FYNNEI. CDR3 region: CASIRLAGRPDTQYF. The CDR3 region has the DNA TGTGCCAGCATCAGACTAGCGGGGCGTCCAGATACGCAGTATTTT.

The rearrangement joins TRBV2 to TRBJ2-1, with a tentative D call TRBD1 (5 bases). With 6 bases removed from V and 0 bases from J, the gap between germline ends came to 15 bases. CDR3 length equals 16 residues. Germline-derived CDR1 and CDR2 are SNHLY and FYNNEI. CDR3 residues: CASRTVGQVSYNEQFF. The DNA of the CDR3 is TGTGCCAGCAGGACAGTGGGGCAGGTCTCCTACAATGAGCAGTTCTTC.

V is TRBV18 and J is TRBJ2-4; D is perhaps TRBD2 (7 bases). The germline CDR1 and CDR2 sequences are KGHSH and LQKENI. The germline V and J ends were trimmed by 3 bases and 9 bases, with 12 bases remaining between them. The CDR3 contains 13 residues. The CDR3 sequence: CASSPQGTTIQYF. The CDR3 DNA follows: TGTGCCAGCTCACCTCAGGGGACTACCATTCAGTACTTC.

This rearrangement joins TRBV30 to TRBJ1-2; TRBD1 is a possible D gene (5 bases). Germline CDR1 reads GTSNPN; CDR2 reads SVGIG (reference sequence). V was pared by 6 bases and J by 0 bases, with 14 bases between. The CDR3 is made up of 14 amino acids. Here the CDR3 reads CACRTGYPNYGYTF. The DNA for the CDR3 is TGTGCCTGCCGTACAGGCTATCCTAACTATGGCTACACCTTC.

This clone has only one observation. This chain joins TRBV9 and TRBJ1-3; D is ambiguous. V lost 0 bases, J lost 6 bases, and 13 bases lay in between. The CDR3 contains 15 residues. Germline CDR1 and CDR2: SGDLS and YYNGEE. The CDR3 loop is CASSVDARDVNTIYF. Written as DNA, the CDR3 is TGTGCCAGCAGCGTAGACGCCCGGGATGTAAACACCATATATTTT.

This rearrangement joins TRBV7-9 to TRBJ2-7, with TRBD1 as a possible D gene (6 bases). The CDR3 is 15 residues long. Trimming took off 4 bases at V and 0 bases at J, with 13 bases between the two ends. In germline, CDR1 is SEHNR, CDR2 FQNEAQ (reference sequence). CDR3 sequence reads: CASSSETGYSYEQYF. CDR3 nucleotides: TGTGCCAGCAGCTCCGAGACAGGCTACTCCTACGAGCAGTACTTC.

The CDR3 sequence: CASSSHRTSCSTEQFF. CDR3 in DNA: TGTGCCAGCAGCTCCCACCGGACTAGCTGTAGCACGGAGCAGTTCTTC. The V and J genes are TRBV7-3 and TRBJ2-1; the match to TRBD2 covers 8 bases. The V gene end was trimmed by 4 bases and the J gene end by 10 bases; junction bases not matched to a gene: 15. The length of the CDR3 is 16 residues. The V gene's germline CDR1 is SGHTA and CDR2 FQGTGA.

The CDR3 nucleotides are TGTGCCATCAATGGACAGGGTCAAGGGTTTGGGGCCAACGTCCTGACTTTC. Its translation is CAINGQGQGFGANVLTF. The chain carries TRBV10-3 and TRBJ2-6; 8 nucleotides agree with TRBD1. Germline CDR1 ENHRY, CDR2 SYGVKD. The CDR3 loop spans 17 amino acids. After removal of 7 bases from V and 3 bases from J, the junction contained 11 bases not matched to a gene.